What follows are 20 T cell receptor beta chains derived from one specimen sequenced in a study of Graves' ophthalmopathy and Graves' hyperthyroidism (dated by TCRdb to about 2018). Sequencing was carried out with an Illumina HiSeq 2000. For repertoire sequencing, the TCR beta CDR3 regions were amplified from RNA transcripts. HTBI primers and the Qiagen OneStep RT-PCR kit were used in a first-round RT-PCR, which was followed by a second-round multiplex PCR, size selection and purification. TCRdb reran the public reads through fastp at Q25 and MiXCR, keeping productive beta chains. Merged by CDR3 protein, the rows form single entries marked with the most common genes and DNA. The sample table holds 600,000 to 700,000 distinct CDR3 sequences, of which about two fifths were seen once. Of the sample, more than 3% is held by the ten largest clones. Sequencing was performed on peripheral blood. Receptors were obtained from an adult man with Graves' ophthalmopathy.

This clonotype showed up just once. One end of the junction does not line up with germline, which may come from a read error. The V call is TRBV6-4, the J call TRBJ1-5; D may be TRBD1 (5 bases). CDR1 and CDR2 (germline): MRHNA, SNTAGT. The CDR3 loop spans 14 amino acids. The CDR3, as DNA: TGTGCCAGCAGTGAGGTCAAGGGGATTCAGCTCCAGCATTTT. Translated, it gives CASSEVKGIQLQHF.

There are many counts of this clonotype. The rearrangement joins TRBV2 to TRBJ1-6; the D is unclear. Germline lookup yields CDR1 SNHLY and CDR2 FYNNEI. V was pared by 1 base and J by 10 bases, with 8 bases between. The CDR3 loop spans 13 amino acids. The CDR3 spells CASSEVLGSPLHF. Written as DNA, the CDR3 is TGTGCCAGCAGTGAAGTTTTAGGCTCACCCCTCCACTTT.

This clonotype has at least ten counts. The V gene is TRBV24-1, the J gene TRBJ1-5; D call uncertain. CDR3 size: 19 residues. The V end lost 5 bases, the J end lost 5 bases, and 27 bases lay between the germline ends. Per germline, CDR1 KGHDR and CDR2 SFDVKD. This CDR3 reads CATSAECQRRINHYQPQHF. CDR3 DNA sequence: TGTGCCACCAGTGCCGAGTGCCAGCGAAGAATAAACCACTATCAGCCCCAGCATTTT.

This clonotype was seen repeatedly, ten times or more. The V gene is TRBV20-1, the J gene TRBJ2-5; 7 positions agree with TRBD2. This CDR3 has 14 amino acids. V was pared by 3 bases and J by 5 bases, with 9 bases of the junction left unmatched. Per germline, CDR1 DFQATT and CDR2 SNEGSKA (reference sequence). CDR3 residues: CSASIGGSRETQYF. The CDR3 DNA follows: TGCAGTGCTAGTATCGGCGGGAGCCGGGAGACCCAGTACTTC.

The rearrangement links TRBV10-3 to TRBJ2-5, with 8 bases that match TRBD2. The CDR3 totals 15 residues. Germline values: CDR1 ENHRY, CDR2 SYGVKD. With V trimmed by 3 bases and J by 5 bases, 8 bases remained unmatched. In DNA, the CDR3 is TGTGCCATCAGTGACGTTGCGGGGGGAACGGAGACCCAGTACTTC. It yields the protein CAISDVAGGTETQYF.

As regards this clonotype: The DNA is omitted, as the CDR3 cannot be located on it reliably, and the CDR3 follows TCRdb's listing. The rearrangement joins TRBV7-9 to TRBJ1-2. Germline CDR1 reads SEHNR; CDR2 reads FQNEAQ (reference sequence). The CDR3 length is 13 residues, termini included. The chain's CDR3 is CGSSLQQYYCYTF.

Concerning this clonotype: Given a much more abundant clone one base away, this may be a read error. CDR3 sequence: CASSHETGNTEAFF. CDR3 DNA: TGTGCCAGCAGCCATGAGACAGGGAACACTGAAGCTTTCTTT. The rearrangement uses TRBV7-2 and TRBJ1-1; D is possibly TRBD1 (6 bases). The V gene lost 5 bases and the J gene lost 1 base, with 11 bases spanning the gap. Per germline, CDR1 SGHTA and CDR2 FQGNSA. The CDR3 covers 14 residues. The whole variable domain, remainder taken from reference TRBV7-2 and TRBJ1-1, is GAGVSQSPSNKVTEKGKDVELRCDPISGHTALYWYRQSLGQGLEFLIYFQGNSAPDKSGLPSDRFSAERTGGSVSTLTIQRTQQEDSAVYLCASSHETGNTEAFFGQGTRLTVV.

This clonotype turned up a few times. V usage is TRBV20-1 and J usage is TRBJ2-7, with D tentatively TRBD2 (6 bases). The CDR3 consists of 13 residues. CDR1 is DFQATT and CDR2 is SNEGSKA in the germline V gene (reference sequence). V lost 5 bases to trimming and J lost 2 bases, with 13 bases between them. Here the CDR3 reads CSAPSREAYEQYF. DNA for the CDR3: TGCAGTGCTCCCTCCAGGGAGGCCTACGAGCAGTACTTC.

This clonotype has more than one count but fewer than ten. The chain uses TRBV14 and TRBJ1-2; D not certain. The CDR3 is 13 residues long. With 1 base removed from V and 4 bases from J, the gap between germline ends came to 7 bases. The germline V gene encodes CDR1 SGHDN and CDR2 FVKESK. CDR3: CASSQGGVYGYTF. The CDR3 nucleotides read TGTGCCAGCAGCCAAGGAGGAGTCTATGGCTACACCTTC.

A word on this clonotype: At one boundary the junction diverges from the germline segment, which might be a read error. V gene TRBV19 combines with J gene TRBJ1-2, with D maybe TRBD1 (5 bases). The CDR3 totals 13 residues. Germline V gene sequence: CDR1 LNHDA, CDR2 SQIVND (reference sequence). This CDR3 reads CASSLDRNYGHTF. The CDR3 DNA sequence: TGTGCCAGTAGTTTAGACAGAAACTATGGCCACACCTTC.

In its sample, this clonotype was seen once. The CDR3 bases are TGTGCCAGCAGCTTTACGGGAAGTTTCAATGAGCAGTTCTTC. Amino acid sequence: CASSFTGSFNEQFF. The chain joins TRBV7-9 to TRBJ2-5, with TRBD2 as a possible D gene (5 bases). The J call may be incorrect, as the DNA end agrees better with TRBJ2-1. The CDR3 sequence is 14 residues long. Germline-derived CDR1 and CDR2 are SEHNR and FQNEAQ (reference sequence).

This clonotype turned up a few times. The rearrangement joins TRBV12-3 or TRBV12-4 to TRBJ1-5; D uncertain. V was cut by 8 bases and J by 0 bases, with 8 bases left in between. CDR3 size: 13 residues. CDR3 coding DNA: TGTGCCAGCGGTTCTTATAGCAATCAGCCCCAGCATTTT. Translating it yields CASGSYSNQPQHF.

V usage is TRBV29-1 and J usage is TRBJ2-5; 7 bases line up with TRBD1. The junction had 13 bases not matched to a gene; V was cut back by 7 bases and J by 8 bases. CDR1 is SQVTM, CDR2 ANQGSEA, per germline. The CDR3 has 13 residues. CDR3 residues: CSGPTGAGSTQYF. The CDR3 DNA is TGCAGCGGTCCCACAGGGGCAGGGAGCACCCAGTACTTC.

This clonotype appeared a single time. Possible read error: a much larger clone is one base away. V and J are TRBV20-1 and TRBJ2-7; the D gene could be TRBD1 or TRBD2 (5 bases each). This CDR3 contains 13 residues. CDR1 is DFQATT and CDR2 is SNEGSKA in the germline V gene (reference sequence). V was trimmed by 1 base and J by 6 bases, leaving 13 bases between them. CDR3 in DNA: TGCAGTGCTAGAGGTGGGGGAAAACTCGAGCAGTACTTC. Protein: CSARGGGKLEQYF.

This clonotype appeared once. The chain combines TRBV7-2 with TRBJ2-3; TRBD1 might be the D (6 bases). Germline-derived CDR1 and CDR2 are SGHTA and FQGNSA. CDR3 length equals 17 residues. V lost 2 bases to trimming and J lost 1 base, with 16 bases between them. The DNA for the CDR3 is TGTGCCAGCAGCTTATCGATGTGGGGGCAAGGCACAGATACGCAGTATTTT. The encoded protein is CASSLSMWGQGTDTQYF. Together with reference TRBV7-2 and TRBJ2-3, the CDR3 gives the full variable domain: GAGVSQSPSNKVTEKGKDVELRCDPISGHTALYWYRQSLGQGLEFLIYFQGNSAPDKSGLPSDRFSAERTGGSVSTLTIQRTQQEDSAVYLCASSLSMWGQGTDTQYFGPGTRLTVL.

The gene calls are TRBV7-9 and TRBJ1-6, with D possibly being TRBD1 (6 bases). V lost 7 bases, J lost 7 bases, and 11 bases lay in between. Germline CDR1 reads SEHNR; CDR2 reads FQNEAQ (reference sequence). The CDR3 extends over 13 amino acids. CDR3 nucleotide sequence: TGTGCCAGCATACGAACAGGGAATTCACCCCTCCACTTT. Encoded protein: CASIRTGNSPLHF.

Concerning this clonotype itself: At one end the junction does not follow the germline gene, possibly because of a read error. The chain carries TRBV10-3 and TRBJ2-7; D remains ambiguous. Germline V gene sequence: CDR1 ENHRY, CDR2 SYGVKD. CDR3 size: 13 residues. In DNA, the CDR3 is TGTGCCAGCAGTGACATCTCCCCCTACGAGCAGTACTTC. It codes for CASSDISPYEQYF.

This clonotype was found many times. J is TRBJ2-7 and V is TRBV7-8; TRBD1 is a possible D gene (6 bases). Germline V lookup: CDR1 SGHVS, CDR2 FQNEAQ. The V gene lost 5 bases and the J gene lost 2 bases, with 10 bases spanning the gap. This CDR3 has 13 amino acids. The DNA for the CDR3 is TGTGCCAGCAGCACCAGGGGTACCTACGAGCAGTACTTC. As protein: CASSTRGTYEQYF.

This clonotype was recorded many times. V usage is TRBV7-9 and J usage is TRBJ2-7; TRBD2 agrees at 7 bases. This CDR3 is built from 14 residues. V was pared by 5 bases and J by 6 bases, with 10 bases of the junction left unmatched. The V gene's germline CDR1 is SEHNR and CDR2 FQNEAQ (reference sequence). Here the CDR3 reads CASSAGGRGGEQYF. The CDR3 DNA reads TGTGCCAGCAGCGCCGGTGGGAGGGGCGGCGAGCAGTACTTC. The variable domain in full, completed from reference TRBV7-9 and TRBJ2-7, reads DTGVSQNPRHKITKRGQNVTFRCDPISEHNRLYWYRQTLGQGPEFLTYFQNEAQLEKSRLLSDRFSAERPKGSFSTLEIQRTEQGDSAMYLCASSAGGRGGEQYFGPGTRLTVT.

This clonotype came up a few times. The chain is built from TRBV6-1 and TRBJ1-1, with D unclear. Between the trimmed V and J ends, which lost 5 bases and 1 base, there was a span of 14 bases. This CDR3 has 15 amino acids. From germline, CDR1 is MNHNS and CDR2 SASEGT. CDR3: CASSYGPNGNTEAFF. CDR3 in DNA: TGTGCCAGCAGTTACGGGCCGAACGGGAACACTGAAGCTTTCTTT.